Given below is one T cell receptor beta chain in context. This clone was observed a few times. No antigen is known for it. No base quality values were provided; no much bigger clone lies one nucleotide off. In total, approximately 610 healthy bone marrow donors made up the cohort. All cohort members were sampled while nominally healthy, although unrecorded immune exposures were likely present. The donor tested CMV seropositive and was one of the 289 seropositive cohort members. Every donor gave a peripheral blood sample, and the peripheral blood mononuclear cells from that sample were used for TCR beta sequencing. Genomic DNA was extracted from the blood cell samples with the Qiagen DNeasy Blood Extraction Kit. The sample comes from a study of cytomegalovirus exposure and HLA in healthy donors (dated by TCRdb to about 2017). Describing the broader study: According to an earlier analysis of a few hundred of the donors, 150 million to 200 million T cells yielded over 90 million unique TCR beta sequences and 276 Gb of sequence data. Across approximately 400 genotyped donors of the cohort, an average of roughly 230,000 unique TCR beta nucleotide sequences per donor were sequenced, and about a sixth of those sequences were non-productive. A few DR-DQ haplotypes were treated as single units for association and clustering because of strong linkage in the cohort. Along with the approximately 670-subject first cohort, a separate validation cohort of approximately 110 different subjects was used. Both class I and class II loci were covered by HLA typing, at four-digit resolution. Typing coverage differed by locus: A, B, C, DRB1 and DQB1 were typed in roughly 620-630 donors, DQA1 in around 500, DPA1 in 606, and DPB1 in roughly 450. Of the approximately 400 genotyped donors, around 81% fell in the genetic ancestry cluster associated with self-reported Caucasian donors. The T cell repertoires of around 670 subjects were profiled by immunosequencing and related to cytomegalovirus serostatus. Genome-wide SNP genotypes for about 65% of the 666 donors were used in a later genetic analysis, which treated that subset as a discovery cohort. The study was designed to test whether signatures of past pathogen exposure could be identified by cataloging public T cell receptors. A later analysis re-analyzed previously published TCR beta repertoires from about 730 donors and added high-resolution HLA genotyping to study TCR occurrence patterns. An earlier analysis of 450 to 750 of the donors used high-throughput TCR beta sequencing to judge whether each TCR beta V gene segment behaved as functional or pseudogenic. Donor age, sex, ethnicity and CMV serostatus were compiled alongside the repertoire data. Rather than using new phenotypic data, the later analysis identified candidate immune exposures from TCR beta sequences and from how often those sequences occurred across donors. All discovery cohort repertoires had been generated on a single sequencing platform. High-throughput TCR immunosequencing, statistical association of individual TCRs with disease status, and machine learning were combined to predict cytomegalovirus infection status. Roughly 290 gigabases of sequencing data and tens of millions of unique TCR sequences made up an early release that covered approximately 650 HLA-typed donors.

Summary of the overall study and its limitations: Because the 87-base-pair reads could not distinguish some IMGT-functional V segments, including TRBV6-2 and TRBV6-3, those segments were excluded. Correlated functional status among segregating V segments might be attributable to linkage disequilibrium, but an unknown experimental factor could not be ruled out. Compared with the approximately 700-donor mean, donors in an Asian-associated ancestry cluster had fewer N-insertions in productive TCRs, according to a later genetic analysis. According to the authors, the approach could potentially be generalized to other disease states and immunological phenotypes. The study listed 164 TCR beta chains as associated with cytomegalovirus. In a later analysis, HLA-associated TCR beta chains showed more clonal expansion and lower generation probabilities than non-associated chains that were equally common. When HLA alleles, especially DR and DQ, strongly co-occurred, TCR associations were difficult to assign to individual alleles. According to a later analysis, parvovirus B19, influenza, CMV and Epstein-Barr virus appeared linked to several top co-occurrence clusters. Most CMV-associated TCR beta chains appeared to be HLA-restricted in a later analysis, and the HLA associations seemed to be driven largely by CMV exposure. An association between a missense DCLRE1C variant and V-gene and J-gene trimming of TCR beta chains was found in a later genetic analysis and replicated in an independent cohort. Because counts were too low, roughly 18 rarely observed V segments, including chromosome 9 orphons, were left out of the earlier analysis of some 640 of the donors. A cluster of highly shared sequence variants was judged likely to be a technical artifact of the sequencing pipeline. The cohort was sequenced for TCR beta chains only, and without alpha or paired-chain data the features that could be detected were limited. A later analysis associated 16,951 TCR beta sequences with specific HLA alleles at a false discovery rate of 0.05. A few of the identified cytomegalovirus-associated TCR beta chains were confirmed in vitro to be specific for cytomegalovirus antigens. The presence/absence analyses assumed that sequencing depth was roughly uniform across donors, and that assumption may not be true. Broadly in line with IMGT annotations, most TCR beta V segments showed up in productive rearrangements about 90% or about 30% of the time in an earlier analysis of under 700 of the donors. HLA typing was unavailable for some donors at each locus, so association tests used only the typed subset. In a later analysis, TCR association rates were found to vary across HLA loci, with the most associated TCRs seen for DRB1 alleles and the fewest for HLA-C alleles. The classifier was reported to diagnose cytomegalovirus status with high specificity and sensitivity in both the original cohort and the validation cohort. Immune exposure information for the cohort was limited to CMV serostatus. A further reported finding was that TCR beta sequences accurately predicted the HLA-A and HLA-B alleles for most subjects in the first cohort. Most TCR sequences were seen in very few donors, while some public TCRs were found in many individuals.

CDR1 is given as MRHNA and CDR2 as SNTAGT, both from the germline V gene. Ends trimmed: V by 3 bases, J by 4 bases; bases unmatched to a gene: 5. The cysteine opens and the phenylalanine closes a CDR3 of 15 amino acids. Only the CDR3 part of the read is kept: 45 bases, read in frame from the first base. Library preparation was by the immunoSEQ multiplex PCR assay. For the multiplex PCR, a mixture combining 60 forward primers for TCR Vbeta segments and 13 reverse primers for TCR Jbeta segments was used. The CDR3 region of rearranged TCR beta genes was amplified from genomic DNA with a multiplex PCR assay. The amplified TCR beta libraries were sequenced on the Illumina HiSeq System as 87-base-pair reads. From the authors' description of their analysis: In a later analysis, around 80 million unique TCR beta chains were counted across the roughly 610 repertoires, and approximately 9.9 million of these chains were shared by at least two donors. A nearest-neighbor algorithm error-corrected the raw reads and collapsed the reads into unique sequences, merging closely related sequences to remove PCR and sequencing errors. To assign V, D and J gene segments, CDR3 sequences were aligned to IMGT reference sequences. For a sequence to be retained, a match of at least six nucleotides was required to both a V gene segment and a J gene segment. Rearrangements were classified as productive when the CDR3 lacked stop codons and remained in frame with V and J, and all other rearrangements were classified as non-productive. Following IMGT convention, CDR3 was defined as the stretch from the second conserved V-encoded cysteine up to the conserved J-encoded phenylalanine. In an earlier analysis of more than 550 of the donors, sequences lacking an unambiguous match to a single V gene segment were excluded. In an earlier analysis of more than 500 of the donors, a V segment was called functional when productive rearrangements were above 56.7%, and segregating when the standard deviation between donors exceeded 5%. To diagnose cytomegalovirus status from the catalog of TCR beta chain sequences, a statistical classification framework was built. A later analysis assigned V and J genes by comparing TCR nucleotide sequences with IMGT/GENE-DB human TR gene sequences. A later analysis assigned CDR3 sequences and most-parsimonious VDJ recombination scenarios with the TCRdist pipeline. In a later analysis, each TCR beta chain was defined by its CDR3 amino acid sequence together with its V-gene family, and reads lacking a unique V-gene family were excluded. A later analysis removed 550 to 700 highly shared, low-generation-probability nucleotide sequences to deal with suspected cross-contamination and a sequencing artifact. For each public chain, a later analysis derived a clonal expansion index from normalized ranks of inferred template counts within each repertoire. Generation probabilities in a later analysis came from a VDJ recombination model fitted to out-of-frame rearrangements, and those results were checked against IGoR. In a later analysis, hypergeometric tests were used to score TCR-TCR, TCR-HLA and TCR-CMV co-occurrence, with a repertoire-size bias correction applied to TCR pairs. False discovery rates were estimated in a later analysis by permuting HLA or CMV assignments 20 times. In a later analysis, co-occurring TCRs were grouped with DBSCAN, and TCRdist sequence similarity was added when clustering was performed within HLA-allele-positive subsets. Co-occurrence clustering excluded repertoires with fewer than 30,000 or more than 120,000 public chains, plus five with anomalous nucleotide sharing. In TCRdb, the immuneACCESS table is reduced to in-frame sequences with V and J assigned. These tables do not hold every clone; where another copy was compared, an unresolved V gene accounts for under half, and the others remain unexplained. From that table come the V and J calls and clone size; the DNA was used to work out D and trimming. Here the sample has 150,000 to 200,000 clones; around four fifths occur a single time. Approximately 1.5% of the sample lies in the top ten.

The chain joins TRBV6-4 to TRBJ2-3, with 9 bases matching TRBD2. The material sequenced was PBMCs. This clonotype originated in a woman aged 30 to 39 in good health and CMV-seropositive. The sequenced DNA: TGTGCCAGCAGTGAATCAGCGGGAGGACCAGATACGCAGTATTTT. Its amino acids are CASSESAGGPDTQYF.